This record concerns one TCR beta chain sequence. Its antigen is not known. The CDR3 has 14 amino acids. V dropped 6 bases and J dropped 0 bases, with 11 bases sitting between them. This sample was taken from a study of blood T cells in healthy people across ages. Study-wide background: Template switching picked up about one barcoded beta molecule for each two T cells. Findings and caveats of the study: PBMCs went unsorted, and a conclusive naive versus antigen-experienced comparison was therefore prevented. No one knew whether donors had CMV, which possibly confounded expanded clonotype changes.

PCR was performed a second time for about 7 to 11 cycles using a sample-barcoded 5' primer and a J-beta primer mix. MiXCR was run by TCRdb on the 5' RACE reads, yielding one entry per CDR3 protein. The table records 1.5 million to 2 million distinct CDR3 sequences, roughly 27% of them present only once. Per individual sample, total RNA of at least 6 micrograms was extracted. This TCR was recovered from a woman in her twenties or thirties in good health. The chain combines TRBV12-3 or TRBV12-4 with TRBJ2-5; D gene uncertain. The material sequenced was blood. Written as DNA, the CDR3 is TGTGCCAGCAGCACCTCCCCGTACCAAGAGACCCAGTACTTC. It codes for CASSTSPYQETQYF.